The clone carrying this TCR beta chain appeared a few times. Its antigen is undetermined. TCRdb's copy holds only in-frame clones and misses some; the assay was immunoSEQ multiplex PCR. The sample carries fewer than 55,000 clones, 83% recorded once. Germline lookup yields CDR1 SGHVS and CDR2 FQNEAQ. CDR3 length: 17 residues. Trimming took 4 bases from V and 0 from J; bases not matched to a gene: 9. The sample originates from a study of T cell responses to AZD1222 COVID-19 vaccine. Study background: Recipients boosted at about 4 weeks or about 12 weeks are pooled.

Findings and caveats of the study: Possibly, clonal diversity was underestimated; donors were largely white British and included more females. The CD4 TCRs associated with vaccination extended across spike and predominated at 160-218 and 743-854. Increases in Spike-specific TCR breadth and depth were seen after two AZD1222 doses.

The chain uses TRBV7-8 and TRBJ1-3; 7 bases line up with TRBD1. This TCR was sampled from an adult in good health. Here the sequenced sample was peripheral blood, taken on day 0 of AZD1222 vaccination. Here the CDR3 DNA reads TGTGCCAGCAGCTACGCCGGGACAGCTATCTCTGGAAACACCATATATTTT. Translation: CASSYAGTAISGNTIYF.